The entry that follows covers one T cell receptor (beta chain) sequence. This sample was taken from a study of blood T cell repertoires in COVID-19. Study information: T cells, B-cell-depleted T cells, or PBMCs provided the cDNA or gDNA that served as material.

Per the study methods: Nucleated cell counts were estimated from reference gene primer amplification. Only in-frame clones appear in the TCRdb table, and some are missing; sequencing was by immunoSEQ multiplex PCR. V and J calls and clone size are those listed in that table; D and trimming were worked out from the DNA. Here the sample spans about 70,000 clones, roughly 91% being singletons. The source of this sequence is a human donor in a cohort sampled during active COVID-19. Material: peripheral blood.

This chain's CDR3 is CASSPQGAAPEAFF. The CDR3 nucleotides read TGTGCCAGCAGTCCTCAGGGGGCGGCCCCTGAAGCTTTCTTT. J is TRBJ1-1 and V is TRBV6-5, with 8 bases aligning to TRBD1. Germline CDR1 MNHEY, CDR2 SVGAGI. Trimming removed 5 bases from V and 6 bases from J; junction bases left unmatched: 8. This CDR3 has 14 amino acids.